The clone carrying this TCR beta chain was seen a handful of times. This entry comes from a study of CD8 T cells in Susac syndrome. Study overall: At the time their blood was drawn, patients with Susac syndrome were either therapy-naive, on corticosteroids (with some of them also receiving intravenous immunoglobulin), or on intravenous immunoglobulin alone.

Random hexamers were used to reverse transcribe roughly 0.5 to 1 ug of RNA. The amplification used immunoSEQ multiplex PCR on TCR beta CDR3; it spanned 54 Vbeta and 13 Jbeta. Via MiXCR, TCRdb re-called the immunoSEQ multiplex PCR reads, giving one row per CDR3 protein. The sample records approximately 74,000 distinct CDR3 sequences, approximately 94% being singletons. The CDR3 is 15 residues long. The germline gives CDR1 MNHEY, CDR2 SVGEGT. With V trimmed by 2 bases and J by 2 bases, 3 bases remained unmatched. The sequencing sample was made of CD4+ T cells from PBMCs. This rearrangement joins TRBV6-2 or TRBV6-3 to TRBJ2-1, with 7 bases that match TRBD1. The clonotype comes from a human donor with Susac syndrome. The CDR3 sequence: CASSYGQGAYNEQFF. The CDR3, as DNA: TGTGCCAGCAGTTACGGGCAGGGGGCCTACAATGAGCAGTTCTTC.